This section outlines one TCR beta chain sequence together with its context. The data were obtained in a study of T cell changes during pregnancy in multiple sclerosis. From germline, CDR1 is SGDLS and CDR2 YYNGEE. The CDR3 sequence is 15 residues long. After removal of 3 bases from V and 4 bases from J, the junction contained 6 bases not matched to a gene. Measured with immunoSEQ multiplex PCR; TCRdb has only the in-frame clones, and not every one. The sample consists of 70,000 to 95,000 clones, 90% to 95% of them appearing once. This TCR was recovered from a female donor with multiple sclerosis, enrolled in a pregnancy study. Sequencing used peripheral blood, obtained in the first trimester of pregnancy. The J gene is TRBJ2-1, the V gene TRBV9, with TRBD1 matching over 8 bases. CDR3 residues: CASSADRVVYNEQFF. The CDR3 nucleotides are TGTGCCAGCAGCGCGGACAGGGTGGTATACAATGAGCAGTTCTTC.